This T cell receptor beta chain appears in the sequencing data of a study of CD8 T cells in Susac syndrome. Concerning this clonotype: Its antigen is unknown.

Whole-study results and caveats: There was no clonal expansion in the CD4+ T cell repertoires of Susac syndrome. The study conceded that relatively few individuals underwent its TCR sequencing and HLA analysis.

RNA was extracted with the RNeasy kit, and a quantity of roughly 0.5 to 1 ug was reverse transcribed using random hexamers. The amplification used immunoSEQ multiplex PCR on TCR beta CDR3; it spanned 54 Vbeta and 13 Jbeta. Each CDR3 protein gets one entry after TCRdb re-called the immunoSEQ multiplex PCR reads with MiXCR. The repertoire includes some 170,000 distinct CDR3 sequences, about 93% of them detected once, and 0.099% sits in the top ten. In contrast to the negatively isolated CD8+ and CD4+ T cells, TEMRA cells were FACS-enriched. The specimen was CD4+ T cells from PBMCs. The TCR was taken from a human donor with Susac syndrome.

CDR3 nucleotides: TGTGCCAGCAGCAGACTAGCGGGAGGGCCGTACGAGCAGTACTTC. Residues: CASSRLAGGPYEQYF. V and J are TRBV11-2 and TRBJ2-7, with TRBD2 matching 14 bases. CDR3 length: 15 residues. The V segment lost 5 bases and the J segment 4 bases; nucleotides outside the gene matches: 4. Germline V lookup: CDR1 SGHAT, CDR2 FQNNGV.